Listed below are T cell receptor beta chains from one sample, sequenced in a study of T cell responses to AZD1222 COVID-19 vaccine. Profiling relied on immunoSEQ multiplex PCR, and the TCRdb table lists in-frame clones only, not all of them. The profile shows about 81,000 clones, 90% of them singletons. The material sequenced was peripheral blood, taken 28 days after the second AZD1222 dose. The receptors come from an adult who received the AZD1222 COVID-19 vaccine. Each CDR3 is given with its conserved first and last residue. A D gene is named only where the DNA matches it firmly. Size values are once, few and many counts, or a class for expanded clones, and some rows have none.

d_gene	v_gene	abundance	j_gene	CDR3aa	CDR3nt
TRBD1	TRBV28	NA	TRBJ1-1	CASRSPGGWTEAFF	TGTGCCAGCAGGTCCCCAGGGGGTTGGACTGAAGCTTTCTTT
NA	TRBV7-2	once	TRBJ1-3	CASSLGSSSGNTIYF	TGTGCCAGCAGCTTAGGGTCCAGCTCTGGAAACACCATATATTTT
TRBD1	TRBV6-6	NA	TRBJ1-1	CASSQPGQGLNTEAFF	TGTGCCAGCAGTCAACCGGGACAGGGATTGAACACTGAAGCTTTCTTT
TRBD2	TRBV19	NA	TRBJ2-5	CASSSGTSGGYQETQYF	TGTGCCAGTAGTTCTGGGACTAGCGGGGGGTACCAAGAGACCCAGTACTTC
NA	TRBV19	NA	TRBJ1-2	CASSITYGVYGYTF	TGTGCCAGTAGTATCACCTACGGGGTCTATGGCTACACCTTC
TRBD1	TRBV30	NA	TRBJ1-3	CAWSGGQGAGNTIYF	TGTGCCTGGAGTGGAGGACAGGGGGCGGGAAACACCATATATTTT
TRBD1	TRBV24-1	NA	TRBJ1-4	CATSAGTEGEKLFF	TGTGCCACCAGTGCCGGGACAGAGGGAGAAAAACTGTTTTTT
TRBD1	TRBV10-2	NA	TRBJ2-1	CASSDPQGVRNEQFF	TGCGCCAGCAGTGATCCCCAGGGGGTCCGCAATGAGCAGTTCTTC
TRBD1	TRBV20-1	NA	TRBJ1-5	CSASPRQGGNQPQHF	TGCAGTGCTAGTCCCAGACAGGGGGGAAATCAGCCCCAGCATTTT
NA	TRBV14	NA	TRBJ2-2	CASSPTGWVLFF	TGTGCCAGCAGCCCGACAGGTTGGGTGCTGTTTTTT